The entry below describes one T cell receptor (beta chain). As yet, its antigen is unknown. This CDR3 is built from 20 residues. Germline V CDR1 and CDR2: SGHKS, YYEKEE (reference sequence). With 0 bases removed from V and 2 bases from J, the gap between germline ends came to 21 bases. Method: immunoSEQ multiplex PCR; TCRdb's copy keeps in-frame clones and lacks some. The table records 60,000 to 75,000 clones, roughly 80% of them present only once. These data are taken from a study of T cell responses to AZD1222 COVID-19 vaccine. Study-level results: Among spike-specific TCRs, nearly half reportedly target unmutated variant regions.

The chain is built from TRBV5-5 and TRBJ2-6; D possibly matches TRBD1 or TRBD2 (5 bases each). The receptor was derived from an adult who received the AZD1222 COVID-19 vaccine. The starting material was peripheral blood, obtained 28 days after the second AZD1222 dose. The DNA of the CDR3 is TGTGCCAGCAGCTTGGGGGCGGTTGGGACGACCTTACCTGGGGCCAACGTCCTGACTTTC. This codes for CASSLGAVGTTLPGANVLTF.